This T cell receptor beta chain was sequenced for a study of persistence of HIV-infected CD4 T cells. Points from the study as a whole: Degenerate expanded CDR3beta sequences were enriched among CMV- and Gag-responding cells.

Cells were stimulated with overlapping HIV-1 Gag 15-mer peptides. Sorted nonresponding memory CD4+ T cells were CD40L-negative, CD69-negative, CD45RO-high. This was the immunoSEQ version 4 assay in survey mode. Clones were sequenced by immunoSEQ multiplex PCR, and TCRdb holds only the in-frame ones, with some missing. Of about 64,000 clones in the sample, about 81% were seen once. Points on this clone: Its specificity is unknown.

Germline V gene lookup returns CDR1 SGHVS and CDR2 FNYEAQ. V was pared by 1 base and J by 5 bases, with 5 bases between. The CDR3 sequence is 13 residues long. The source of this sequence is an adult man with HIV who was CMV-seropositive. The source material was CD4+ T cells sorted from PBMCs after roughly 18-hour stimulation, sampled from a patient who received antiretroviral therapy. The chain links TRBV7-6 to TRBJ1-4; D may be TRBD1 (5 bases). In nucleotides, the CDR3 is TGTGCCAGCAGCTTAGGACAGAATGAAAAACTGTTTTTT. It encodes CASSLGQNEKLFF.